The rows below give T cell receptor beta chains drawn from one sample of a study of T cell responses to AZD1222 COVID-19 vaccine. Only in-frame clones appear in the TCRdb table, and some are missing; sequencing was by immunoSEQ multiplex PCR. This sample has around 200,000 clones, with about 86% found just once. The starting material was peripheral blood, obtained on day 0 of AZD1222 vaccination. The origin of the receptors is an adult in good health. The CDR3 runs from the conserved cysteine through the conserved F or W. Each record gives: CDR3 protein, CDR3 DNA, CDR3 length, V gene, D gene, J gene, clone size. A D gene is named only where the DNA matches it firmly. The size entry is marked missing in some rows and otherwise reads once, few, many or a size class.

CASSLEGRAYEQYF	TGTGCCAGCAGCTTAGAGGGCAGGGCCTACGAGCAGTACTTC	14	TRBV7-9	.	TRBJ2-7	.
CAWSAPGDLRDTQYF	TGTGCCTGGAGTGCCCCGGGGGACTTGCGAGATACGCAGTATTTT	15	TRBV30	.	TRBJ2-3	.
CASSSPRDRTYEQYF	TGTGCCAGCAGCTCCCCCCGGGACAGGACCTACGAGCAGTACTTC	15	TRBV11-2	TRBD1	TRBJ2-7	.
CASSLRGANTGELFF	TGTGCCAGCAGTTTACGTGGGGCGAACACCGGGGAGCTGTTTTTT	15	TRBV28	.	TRBJ2-2	.
CASSRGRDGYTF	TGTGCCAGCAGTAGGGGCAGGGATGGCTACACCTTC	12	TRBV28	.	TRBJ1-2	.
CASLPALGQGVHEQYF	TGTGCCAGCTTGCCGGCACTCGGACAGGGGGTACACGAGCAGTACTTC	16	TRBV28	TRBD1	TRBJ2-7	.
CASRSGQGETQYF	TGTGCCAGCAGGTCGGGACAGGGTGAGACCCAGTACTTC	13	TRBV6-5	TRBD1	TRBJ2-5	.
CASSPPALPNEKLFF	TGTGCCAGCTCACCACCCGCTTTACCGAATGAAAAACTGTTTTTT	15	TRBV18	.	TRBJ1-4	once
CASSQGGDGYTF	TGTGCCAGCAGCCAGGGTGGGGATGGCTACACCTTC	12	TRBV4-2	.	TRBJ1-2	.
CAWSVPHSGANVLTF	TGTGCCTGGAGTGTACCCCACTCTGGGGCCAACGTCCTGACTTTC	15	TRBV30	.	TRBJ2-6	.
CASRPDAGGTYEQYF	TGTGCCAGCAGACCAGACGCGGGGGGCACCTACGAGCAGTACTTC	15	TRBV11-2	TRBD2	TRBJ2-7	.
CASSWRDSVHEQYF	TGTGCCAGTAGTTGGCGGGACAGTGTCCACGAGCAGTACTTC	14	TRBV19	.	TRBJ2-7	.
CASSRDSNQPQHF	TGTGCCAGCAGTCGGGACAGCAATCAGCCCCAGCATTTT	13	TRBV6-5	.	TRBJ1-5	once
CASSVGQGPYEQYF	TGTGCCAGCAGCGTAGGGCAGGGCCCCTACGAGCAGTACTTC	14	TRBV9	.	TRBJ2-7	.
CASSPQNPGNTIYF	TGTGCCAGCAGCCCGCAGAATCCTGGAAACACCATATATTTT	14	TRBV5-6	.	TRBJ1-3	.
CASSLDAGGFNEQFF	TGTGCCAGCAGCTTAGACGCGGGGGGTTTCAATGAGCAGTTCTTC	15	TRBV11-2	TRBD2	TRBJ2-1	.
CASSLQRQFNEQFF	TGCGCCAGCAGCTTGCAAAGACAGTTCAATGAGCAGTTCTTC	14	TRBV5-1	.	TRBJ2-1	.
CASSIKGATGELFF	TGTGCCAGTAGTATAAAGGGGGCGACCGGGGAGCTGTTTTTT	14	TRBV19	TRBD1	TRBJ2-2	.
CASILSLSYEQYF	TGTGCCAGCATCCTTAGCCTCTCCTACGAGCAGTACTTC	13	TRBV2	.	TRBJ2-7	.
CASRDNMNTEAFF	TGTGCCAGCAGGGACAATATGAACACTGAAGCTTTCTTT	13	TRBV2	.	TRBJ1-1	once
CASSVDGQRNEQFF	TGTGCCAGCAGCGTAGACGGCCAGAGAAATGAGCAGTTCTTC	14	TRBV9	.	TRBJ2-1	.
CASSLAVNTEAFF	TGTGCCAGCAGTTTGGCCGTTAACACTGAAGCTTTCTTT	13	TRBV12-3/TRBV12-4	.	TRBJ1-1	once
CASSPSGGWNTIYF	TGTGCCAGCAGTCCGTCGGGGGGTTGGAACACCATATATTTT	14	TRBV7-9	.	TRBJ1-3	.
CASKWDRDGGELFF	TGCGCCAGCAAGTGGGACAGGGATGGCGGGGAGCTGTTTTTT	14	TRBV10-2	TRBD1	TRBJ2-2	.
CASSLFWGENTGELFF	TGCGCCAGCAGCTTGTTCTGGGGGGAAAACACCGGGGAGCTGTTTTTT	16	TRBV5-1	.	TRBJ2-2	once
CASRKLVSGELFF	TGTGCCAGCAGGAAACTAGTTTCCGGGGAGCTGTTTTTT	13	TRBV6-5	.	TRBJ2-2	.
CASSPDLRSYEQYF	TGTGCCAGCTCCCCGGACCTTCGCTCCTACGAGCAGTACTTC	14	TRBV18	.	TRBJ2-7	.
CASRINSGPIIEQYF	TGTGCCAGCAGAATAAACTCGGGCCCTATCATCGAGCAGTACTTC	15	TRBV6-5	.	TRBJ2-7	.